This T cell receptor beta chain was sequenced for a study of neurological immune-mediated disorders. TCRdb re-analysed the 5' RACE reads in MiXCR, keeping a single row per CDR3 protein. The sample lists 95,000 to 150,000 distinct CDR3 sequences, about 3.4% occurring once. Germline V gives CDR1 SGHDT, CDR2 YYEEEE. CDR3 length: 13 residues. The ends were cut back, 4 bases at V and 3 bases at J, with 10 bases in the middle. PBMCs numbering 2 million and stored at -80 C yielded the unsorted libraries. The study, taken as a whole, reports: The study found the most TCR clonal expansion in HTLV-1-associated myelopathy and the least in multiple sclerosis, below healthy controls. Neither clinical nor MRI features were found to be associated with the multiple sclerosis repertoire cluster.

This clonotype has a count of ten or more. The target antigen is unknown. This sequence joins TRBV5-6 and TRBJ2-5; D remains ambiguous. The sequenced material came from PBMCs. The sequence was obtained from a woman in her 30s with multiple sclerosis. The CDR3 nucleotides read TGTGCCAGCAGCCCCCACAACGAAGAGACCCAGTACTTC. Translation: CASSPHNEETQYF.